The rows below give T cell receptor beta chains drawn from one sample of a study of blood T cell repertoires in COVID-19. Assay: immunoSEQ multiplex PCR; the TCRdb copy retains only in-frame clones and omits some. The top ten clones hold 2% to 2.5% of a sample with more than 100,000 clones, approximately 79% of them seen once. The sequenced sample was PBMCs or T cells enriched from blood (not recorded which). The origin of the receptors is a man aged 40-50 years with acute COVID-19. Both conserved end residues are part of each CDR3. Each record gives: clone size, J gene, V gene, D gene, CDR3 DNA, CDR3 protein. The D gene is left open where the match is weak. Part of the rows lack a size; the others show once, few, many or a class for expanded clones.

>.|TRBJ2-1|TRBV19|TRBD2
TGTGCCAGTAGGAGACTAGCGGGAGACTCCGGTGAGCAGTTCTTC
CASRRLAGDSGEQFF
>.|TRBJ2-1|TRBV28|TRBD2
TGTGCCAGCAGTTTATACCAGGGAGGGGATGAGCAGTTCTTC
CASSLYQGGDEQFF
>.|TRBJ2-5|TRBV7-9|.
TGTGCCAGCAGCTTAGTCCAGGGGAAGGCAGGAGAGACCCAGTACTTC
CASSLVQGKAGETQYF
>.|TRBJ1-1|TRBV5-1|TRBD1
TGCGCCAGCAGCCGCCCCGGGACAGGTGACACTGAAGCTTTCTTT
CASSRPGTGDTEAFF
>few|TRBJ1-5|TRBV6-6|.
TGTGCCAGCAGTTACTCGCAGGGGTACAGTCAGCCCCAGCATTTT
CASSYSQGYSQPQHF
>.|TRBJ2-3|TRBV27|TRBD1
TGTGCCAGCGCACGGGACAGGGGGCACGATACGCAGTATTTT
CASARDRGHDTQYF
>.|TRBJ1-2|TRBV7-8|.
TGTGCCAGCAGCTTGGGCATCGGGGGGCACTATGGCTACACCTTC
CASSLGIGGHYGYTF
>few|TRBJ2-7|TRBV6-2/TRBV6-3|.
TGTGCCAGCAGCTTTCTCTACGAGCAGTACTTC
CASSFLYEQYF
>.|TRBJ2-1|TRBV27|TRBD1
TGTGCCAGCAGTCTCTATCTTGGGACAGGGGGCTTTGAGCAGTTCTTC
CASSLYLGTGGFEQFF
>once|TRBJ2-1|TRBV2|.
TGTGCCAGCCAAAACAGCTACCGAGACAATGAGCAGTTCTTC
CASQNSYRDNEQFF
>few|TRBJ1-5|TRBV2|TRBD1
TGTGCCAGCAGTGGATCGGGACAGGGGGATTGGAATCAGCCCCAGCATTTT
CASSGSGQGDWNQPQHF
>.|TRBJ2-2|TRBV7-2|TRBD2
TGTGCCAGCAGCCCGACTAGCGGACACACCGGGGAGCTGTTTTTT
CASSPTSGHTGELFF
>once|TRBJ2-1|TRBV9|TRBD2
TGTGCCAGCAGCGTGCGGGGGGACCTCTCCTACAATGAGCAGTTCTTC
CASSVRGDLSYNEQFF
>.|TRBJ2-5|TRBV9|TRBD2
TGTGCCAGCAGTCCGGGACTAACCAGCCAAGAGACCCAGTACTTC
CASSPGLTSQETQYF
>few|TRBJ1-2|TRBV10-2|.
TGCGCCAGCAGTGAGGTCGGGGTATATGGCTACACCTTC
CASSEVGVYGYTF
>.|TRBJ2-3|TRBV19|.
TGTGCCAGTAGTCCCAGGGACTCTGGGCCCACAGATACGCAGTATTTT
CASSPRDSGPTDTQYF
>.|TRBJ1-2|TRBV7-2|TRBD1
TGTGCCAGCAGCTTGTCAGGACAGGGGGGCTCCGGCTACACCTTC
CASSLSGQGGSGYTF
>.|TRBJ2-7|TRBV6-5|.
TGTGCCAGCAGTTATGGACCAGGGATCGGCTCCTACGAGCAGTACTTC
CASSYGPGIGSYEQYF
>.|TRBJ2-3|TRBV19|TRBD2
TGTGCCAGTAGTATTGGACTAGCGGGGGGGCTAAGCACAGATACGCAGTATTTT
CASSIGLAGGLSTDTQYF
>.|TRBJ2-1|TRBV6-4|.
TGTGCCAGCAGTGACTTGGCGGACAATGAGCAGTTCTTC
CASSDLADNEQFF
>.|TRBJ2-1|TRBV7-8|TRBD1
TGTGCCAGCAGCTTCGAGTTAGGGGGCAGTGAGCAGTTCTTC
CASSFELGGSEQFF
>.|TRBJ2-7|TRBV27|.
TGTGCCAGCTCCGGGACTCCCTCCTACGAGCAGTACTTC
CASSGTPSYEQYF
>.|TRBJ2-3|TRBV11-1|TRBD2
TGTGCCAGCAGCTTTACTAGCGGGGGGGGCACAGATACGCAGTATTTT
CASSFTSGGGTDTQYF
>.|TRBJ1-1|TRBV24-1|.
TGTGCCACCAGTGACCAGGGGATCGGCACTGAAGCTTTCTTT
CATSDQGIGTEAFF
>.|TRBJ2-1|TRBV10-3|.
TGTGCCATCAGCCCACAGGGCCCGAGGGATGAGCAGTTCTTC
CAISPQGPRDEQFF
>.|TRBJ1-4|TRBV7-2|TRBD1
TGTGCCAGCAGCCTGAATGGACAGGGGAGTGAAAAACTGTTTTTT
CASSLNGQGSEKLFF
>.|TRBJ1-1|TRBV18|.
TGTGCCAGCTCACTACAGGGAGATCGAGGTACTGAAGCTTTCTTT
CASSLQGDRGTEAFF
>.|TRBJ2-1|TRBV11-2|.
TGTGCCAGCAGCGATCCCCCATTTAGCTCCTACAATGAGCAGTTCTTC
CASSDPPFSSYNEQFF
>.|TRBJ2-7|TRBV6-2/TRBV6-3|TRBD1
TGTGCCAGCAGTCCCGGGACAGACTACTACGAGCAGTACTTC
CASSPGTDYYEQYF
>.|TRBJ1-2|TRBV27|TRBD1
TGTGCCAGCAGTCATGGGACAGGGGAGGGTAGCTATGGCTACACCTTC
CASSHGTGEGSYGYTF
>once|TRBJ1-5|TRBV27|.
TGTGCCAGCAGGAGCCAGCCGGGTCAGCCCCAGCATTTT
CASRSQPGQPQHF
>.|TRBJ2-7|TRBV7-3|TRBD1
TGTGCCAGCAGCCCCGCGGCAAGGACAGGGTTGAACGAGCAGTACTTC
CASSPAARTGLNEQYF
>few|TRBJ1-2|TRBV28|.
TGTGCCAGCAGTTTAGTAGCGGGAATCTATGGCTACACCTTC
CASSLVAGIYGYTF
>.|TRBJ2-3|TRBV6-5|.
TGTGCCAGCAGTTATGGTCCCGGTAGGGAGGCAGATACGCAGTATTTT
CASSYGPGREADTQYF
>.|TRBJ2-3|TRBV19|TRBD2
TGTGCCAGTAGGAACCTAGCGGGAGTTGGCACAGATACGCAGTATTTT
CASRNLAGVGTDTQYF
>.|TRBJ2-7|TRBV7-2|TRBD1
TGTGCCAGCAGCCAGCAGACAGGGAACTACGAGCAGTACTTC
CASSQQTGNYEQYF
>.|TRBJ2-3|TRBV7-9|.
TGTGCCAGCAGCTTCCCAGGGGTGAGCACAGATACGCAGTATTTT
CASSFPGVSTDTQYF
>.|TRBJ1-1|TRBV28|.
TGTGCCAGCAGTTTAGGAGGGGACACTGAAGCTTTCTTT
CASSLGGDTEAFF
>.|TRBJ2-2|TRBV4-2|TRBD2
TGTGCCAGCAGCGTAGCGGGGGGGCCAAACACCGGGGAGCTGTTTTTT
CASSVAGGPNTGELFF
>.|TRBJ2-2|TRBV19|.
TGTGCGTCCTGCACCCTACCGAACACCGGGGAGCTGTTTTTT
CASCTLPNTGELFF
>once|TRBJ1-6|TRBV6-5|.
TGTGCCAGCTTTACCGCGGGTAATTCACCCCTCCACTTT
CASFTAGNSPLHF
>.|TRBJ2-7|TRBV19|TRBD1
TGTGCCAGTAGTCCCACAGGGGTCCACGAGCAGTACTTC
CASSPTGVHEQYF
>few|TRBJ2-3|TRBV27|.
TGTGCCAGCAGTTACAGAGGACTGGGCACAGATACGCAGTATTTT
CASSYRGLGTDTQYF
>.|TRBJ2-7|TRBV6-5|.
TGTGCCAGCAGTTACGAGGCACATACATACGAGCAGTACTTC
CASSYEAHTYEQYF
>.|TRBJ2-7|TRBV29-1|.
TGCAGCGTTGCAGGGGACCGGACAGCAGATACTTCCTACGAGCAGTACTTC
CSVAGDRTADTSYEQYF
>few|TRBJ2-7|TRBV3-1/TRBV3-2|.
TGTGCCAGCAGCCATCAAGGGGATACCGAGCAGTACTTC
CASSHQGDTEQYF
>.|TRBJ1-1|TRBV10-3|TRBD1
TGTGCCATCAGTGAGCCTGGACAGGGGGCGCGAAAGACTGAAGCTTTCTTT
CAISEPGQGARKTEAFF
>.|TRBJ2-5|TRBV7-9|TRBD1
TGTGCCAGCAGCCCCGGGACAGTCGAGACCCAGTACTTC
CASSPGTVETQYF
>few|TRBJ1-4|TRBV5-6|.
TGTGCCAGCAGCTCCTCCGGACAGCTTAATGAAAAACTGTTTTTT
CASSSSGQLNEKLFF
>.|TRBJ2-7|TRBV27|.
TGTGCCAGCAGTTTGTCTAATTCGGGTGGCGAGCAGTACTTC
CASSLSNSGGEQYF
>.|TRBJ1-4|TRBV28|TRBD1
TGTGCCAGCAGTGTGGGACAGCAGTTTGAAAAACTGTTTTTT
CASSVGQQFEKLFF
>.|TRBJ2-5|TRBV6-5|TRBD2
TGTGCCAGCAGTTACGGGACTAGCGACGAAGAGACCCAGTACTTC
CASSYGTSDEETQYF
>.|TRBJ1-1|TRBV28|TRBD1
TGTGCCAGCACCTGGACAGGGACGAGGACTGAAGCTTTCTTT
CASTWTGTRTEAFF
>once|TRBJ1-5|TRBV19|.
TGTGCCAGTAGTATTACAGGGCGGGCTCATCAGCCCCAGCATTTT
CASSITGRAHQPQHF
>.|TRBJ2-7|TRBV6-5|TRBD2
TGTGCCAGCAGTTACGGAGTAGCGGGAGGACCCGAGCAGTACTTC
CASSYGVAGGPEQYF
>.|TRBJ2-7|TRBV6-5|TRBD1
TGTGCCAGCAGTTACTCAGGACAGGGACAGAGCGAGCAGTACTTC
CASSYSGQGQSEQYF
>.|TRBJ2-3|TRBV7-2|.
TGTGCCAGCAGCTTAAGCGGAGACTCAGATACGCAGTATTTT
CASSLSGDSDTQYF
>.|TRBJ2-1|TRBV6-1|TRBD2
TGTGCCAGCAGTGAAGCCCTAGCGGGGGGTAATGAGCAGTTCTTC
CASSEALAGGNEQFF
>few|TRBJ1-1|TRBV19|TRBD1
TGTGCCAGTAGTCCCGGGACAGGGGGCGAAGCTTTCTTT
CASSPGTGGEAFF
>.|TRBJ2-3|TRBV27|TRBD2
TGTGCCAGCAGTTTTCGACTAGCGGGAGGGTTGGGCACAGATACGCAGTATTTT
CASSFRLAGGLGTDTQYF